In this sample, the clone carrying this T cell receptor (beta chain) turned up a few times. Sequence at one end of the junction differs from germline and may be a read error. Preparing the TCRbeta library involved the use of unique molecular identifiers. TCRdb reanalysed the PCR reads using MiXCR and keeps one entry per CDR3 protein. Among 500,000 to 650,000 distinct CDR3 sequences listed, over 10% were seen once. These data originate in a study of T-cell reconstitution after alpha-beta-depleted transplantation in children. The CDR3 length is 12 residues. Germline loops: CDR1 SEHNR, CDR2 FQNEAQ (reference sequence).

The chain is built from TRBV7-9 and TRBJ2-3; D ambiguous. The receptor was isolated from a male patient under 18 who had a stem cell transplant for acute myeloid leukemia, so the T cells may come from the graft donor. The starting material was PBMCs, mostly from graft donor cells, obtained 360 days after TCRalphabeta/CD19-depleted stem cell transplant. CDR3: CASSLGTVTQYF. The CDR3 DNA reads TGTGCCAGCAGCTTAGGCACAGTTACGCAGTATTTT.